The rows below give T cell receptor beta chains drawn from one sample of a study of low-dose radiotherapy and immunotherapy resistance in tumors. Using its own MiXCR run on the reads, TCRdb lists one record per CDR3 protein. The table records tens of thousands of distinct CDR3 sequences, less than 30% of them present only once. Sequences were derived from PBMCs, sampled after low-dose radiotherapy plus immunotherapy. These receptors were taken from a male donor with prostate cancer. CDR3s include the opening cysteine and the closing phenylalanine or tryptophan. The order of the fields is V gene, J gene, D gene, clone size, CDR3 protein, CDR3 DNA. A D gene is named only where the DNA matches it firmly. Clone size is not always given. Where it is, it says once, few, many or a class for expanded clones.

TRBV29-1	TRBJ2-7	TRBD1	many	CSVEDGLRQGGSYEQYF	TGCAGCGTTGAAGATGGTTTGAGACAGGGGGGGTCCTACGAGCAGTACTTC
TRBV6-1	TRBJ2-7	TRBD2	many	CASSKTSGGPAYEQYF	TGTGCCAGCAGCAAGACTAGCGGGGGACCTGCCTACGAGCAGTACTTC
TRBV18	TRBJ2-5	NA	many	CASSGLYQETQYF	TGTGCCAGCTCGGGACTCTACCAAGAGACCCAGTACTTC
TRBV4-2	TRBJ2-1	NA	many	CASSPRGRGINEQFF	TGTGCCAGCAGCCCCCGGGGGCGGGGGATTAATGAGCAGTTCTTC
TRBV5-1	TRBJ2-1	TRBD2	NA	CASSSDTSGILTNNEQFF	TGCGCCAGCAGCAGTGACACTAGCGGGATTTTGACGAACAATGAGCAGTTCTTC
TRBV3-1	TRBJ1-2	NA	many	CASSPRASDGYTF	TGTGCCAGCAGCCCCCGGGCCAGCGATGGCTACACCTTC
TRBV11-2	TRBJ2-7	TRBD2	many	CASTPAGGSYEQYF	TGTGCCAGCACCCCCGCGGGAGGGTCCTACGAGCAGTACTTC
TRBV30	TRBJ1-5	NA	many	CAWKAGNQPQHF	TGTGCCTGGAAAGCGGGCAATCAGCCCCAGCATTTT
TRBV2	TRBJ2-1	NA	NA	CASSVGLNNEQFF	TGTGCCAGCAGTGTGGGCTTAAACAATGAGCAGTTCTTC
TRBV12-3/TRBV12-4	TRBJ2-4	TRBD2	NA	CASSLGGGLAEGGRNIQYF	TGTGCCAGCAGTTTAGGGGGGGGACTAGCGGAAGGAGGGCGAAACATTCAGTACTTC
TRBV2	TRBJ2-6	NA	many	CASSTPAGSGKSGANVLTF	TGTGCCAGCAGTACCCCTGCCGGGTCTGGCAAATCTGGGGCCAACGTCCTGACTTTC
TRBV5-3	TRBJ2-7	NA	medium-sized	CASSFPGRGQYF	TGTGCCAGCAGCTTTCCTGGGCGCGGGCAGTACTTC
TRBV7-9	TRBJ2-7	NA	many	CASSSAGSYEQYF	TGTGCCAGCAGCTCCGCCGGGTCCTACGAGCAGTACTTC
TRBV27	TRBJ1-1	NA	NA	CASSLTASNTEAFF	TGTGCCAGCAGTTTGACAGCGTCGAACACTGAAGCTTTCTTT
TRBV5-1	TRBJ2-2	TRBD2	many	CASSFPRGALSGELFF	TGCGCCAGCAGCTTTCCGCGGGGGGCACTCTCCGGGGAGCTGTTTTTT
TRBV13	TRBJ2-7	NA	many	CASRSGGGEQYF	TGTGCCAGCAGGTCGGGTGGGGGTGAGCAGTACTTC
TRBV20-1	TRBJ2-5	TRBD1	NA	CSAERDSRYQETQYF	TGCAGTGCTGAAAGGGACAGTAGGTACCAAGAGACCCAGTACTTC
TRBV2	TRBJ2-1	NA	NA	CASSSATGWNEQFF	TGTGCCAGCAGCTCCGCGACAGGTTGGAATGAGCAGTTCTTC
TRBV28	TRBJ1-1	NA	many	CASSFKGLGAFF	TGTGCCAGCAGTTTCAAGGGCCTGGGAGCTTTCTTT
TRBV5-1	TRBJ2-3	NA	many	CASSFSTDTQYF	TGCGCCAGCAGCTTTAGCACAGATACGCAGTATTTT
TRBV24-1	TRBJ2-2	TRBD1	medium-sized	CATSDWQGAGELFF	TGTGCCACCAGTGATTGGCAGGGGGCCGGGGAGCTGTTTTTT
TRBV15	TRBJ1-5	NA	many	CATSRVEGPQHF	TGTGCCACCAGCAGAGTTGAGGGGCCCCAGCATTTT
TRBV28	TRBJ2-7	TRBD2	many	CASSLGLAGGPVHEQYF	TGTGCCAGCAGTTTGGGATTAGCGGGGGGGCCAGTCCACGAGCAGTACTTC
TRBV19	TRBJ2-1	TRBD2	many	CASSTRLADSPHNEQFF	TGTGCCAGTAGTACCCGACTAGCAGATAGTCCCCACAATGAGCAGTTCTTC
TRBV7-2	TRBJ2-3	TRBD1	many	CASSRDRKTDTQYF	TGTGCCAGCAGCCGGGACAGGAAGACAGATACGCAGTATTTT
TRBV7-9	TRBJ2-7	TRBD2	many	CASSPPSGGAINEQYF	TGTGCCAGCAGCCCCCCGAGCGGGGGGGCCATTAACGAGCAGTACTTC
TRBV3-1	TRBJ2-6	NA	many	CASRASGANVLTF	TGTGCCAGCAGGGCCTCTGGGGCCAACGTCCTGACTTTC
TRBV29-1	TRBJ2-5	NA	many	CSVGPAVQETQYF	TGCAGCGTTGGTCCGGCAGTTCAAGAGACCCAGTACTTC
TRBV5-6	TRBJ2-1	NA	NA	CASSIETGIYNEQFF	TGTGCCAGCAGCATTGAAACCGGGATCTACAATGAGCAGTTCTTC
TRBV2	TRBJ2-7	TRBD2	NA	CASKPLAGIYEQYF	TGTGCCAGCAAGCCTCTAGCGGGGATATACGAGCAGTACTTC
TRBV6-5	TRBJ1-1	NA	many	CASRRDGQNTEAFF	TGTGCCAGCAGACGGGACGGGCAGAACACTGAAGCTTTCTTT
TRBV19	TRBJ2-5	TRBD2	once	CASSSPGLAGGETQYF	TGTGCCAGTAGTTCCCCGGGACTAGCGGGGGGAGAGACCCAGTACTTC
TRBV25-1	TRBJ2-7	TRBD2	NA	CATSLAGDYYEQYF	TGTGCCACCTCACTAGCGGGAGACTACTACGAGCAGTACTTC
TRBV7-2	TRBJ2-7	NA	many	CASSPRWQPYEQYF	TGTGCCAGCAGCCCTAGGTGGCAACCCTACGAGCAGTACTTC
TRBV19	TRBJ2-5	NA	NA	CASSIRAGGTQYF	TGTGCCAGTAGTATACGGGCAGGTGGGACCCAGTACTTC
TRBV6-6	TRBJ2-3	NA	many	CASSYRPRRGPTSADTQYF	TGTGCCAGCAGTTACCGCCCTAGGCGGGGGCCAACAAGTGCAGATACGCAGTATTTT
TRBV20-1	TRBJ2-5	TRBD2	many	CSARDPPYSGVQETQYF	TGCAGTGCTAGAGATCCCCCGTACAGCGGGGTTCAAGAGACCCAGTACTTC
TRBV28	TRBJ1-1	NA	NA	CASSLGLLMNTEAFF	TGTGCCAGCAGTTTAGGCCTTCTCATGAACACTGAAGCTTTCTTT
TRBV20-1	TRBJ2-7	NA	many	CSARKLAGTYEQYF	TGCAGTGCTAGAAAACTTGCGGGAACCTACGAGCAGTACTTC
TRBV20-1	TRBJ2-1	NA	many	CSAKGGVGGLYNEQFF	TGCAGTGCTAAGGGGGGCGTCGGGGGGCTTTACAATGAGCAGTTCTTC
TRBV6-1	TRBJ2-2	TRBD1	NA	CASSEYRTGGAGPGELFF	TGTGCCAGCAGTGAATATAGGACAGGGGGCGCGGGACCCGGGGAGCTGTTTTTT
TRBV18	TRBJ2-1	NA	many	CASSPLSGADNEQFF	TGTGCCAGCTCACCACTCTCGGGGGCTGACAATGAGCAGTTCTTC
TRBV5-6	TRBJ1-1	TRBD1	many	CASRWTGRTEAFF	TGTGCCAGCAGATGGACAGGGAGAACTGAAGCTTTCTTT
TRBV5-4	TRBJ2-3	TRBD2	NA	CASTLAGVSTDTQYF	TGTGCCAGCACCCTAGCGGGAGTGAGCACAGATACGCAGTATTTT
TRBV14	TRBJ2-3	NA	many	CASSQRGSAADTQYF	TGTGCCAGCAGCCAACGGGGCAGCGCGGCAGATACGCAGTATTTT
TRBV28	TRBJ1-4	NA	NA	CASRATNEKLFF	TGTGCCAGCCGAGCAACTAATGAAAAACTGTTTTTT
TRBV20-1	TRBJ1-2	NA	NA	CSAESGLYGYTF	TGCAGTGCAGAGAGCGGCCTTTATGGCTACACCTTC
TRBV2	TRBJ2-7	TRBD2	NA	CASSFPGLAGAVLSYEQYF	TGTGCCAGCAGCTTCCCGGGACTAGCGGGGGCCGTCCTCTCCTACGAGCAGTACTTC
TRBV2	TRBJ2-4	TRBD2	many	CASRDPSGLAGLAKNIQYF	TGTGCCAGCAGGGACCCCTCGGGACTAGCGGGTCTAGCCAAAAACATTCAGTACTTC
TRBV7-8	TRBJ2-5	TRBD2	many	CASSFASGALETQYF	TGTGCCAGCAGCTTCGCTAGCGGGGCCCTAGAGACCCAGTACTTC
TRBV4-2	TRBJ2-5	TRBD2	many	CASSQGRLAGGETQYF	TGTGCCAGCAGCCAAGGGCGCCTAGCGGGGGGGGAGACCCAGTACTTC
TRBV6-2/TRBV6-3	TRBJ2-5	TRBD1	NA	CASSPTGGETQYF	TGTGCCAGCAGTCCGACAGGGGGAGAGACCCAGTACTTC
TRBV29-1	TRBJ2-7	TRBD2	many	CSAQSTSGPYEQYF	TGCAGCGCCCAGAGCACTAGCGGTCCCTACGAGCAGTACTTC
TRBV5-1	TRBJ2-2	TRBD1	few	CASSRTGSNGELFF	TGCGCCAGCAGCAGGACAGGGTCTAACGGGGAGCTGTTTTTT
TRBV20-1	TRBJ2-1	NA	many	CSAGGGNEQFF	TGCAGTGCTGGAGGTGGGAATGAGCAGTTCTTC
TRBV7-2	TRBJ2-5	TRBD2	many	CASRPGTSGETQYF	TGTGCCAGCAGACCCGGGACTAGCGGAGAGACCCAGTACTTC
TRBV5-4	TRBJ1-1	NA	many	CASSFSEGTEAFF	TGTGCCAGCAGCTTTTCGGAGGGGACTGAAGCTTTCTTT
TRBV20-1	TRBJ2-7	NA	NA	CSASSPPSYEQYF	TGCAGTGCCAGCAGCCCTCCTTCCTACGAGCAGTACTTC